This T cell receptor (beta chain) was captured by sequencing in a study of T cell clonality in common variable immunodeficiency. Method: immunoSEQ multiplex PCR; TCRdb's copy keeps in-frame clones and lacks some. This repertoire holds more than 55,000 clones, and none appear only once. The CDR3 length is 14 residues. V lost 2 bases and J 2 bases, leaving 7 bases between the germline ends. Germline loops: CDR1 MDHEN, CDR2 SYDVKM. This clone has a count of ten or more. The sequence runs out 3 residues before the end of the CDR3; the remainder is reconstructed from the germline J gene. Sequenced input: peripheral blood mononuclear cells. The chain uses TRBV28 and TRBJ1-5, with D unclear. This receptor was identified in a person aged 18-70 years in good health. CDR3 sequence: CASSLTQGNQPQHF. CDR3 DNA, as far as it was read: TGTGCCAGCAGTTTAACGCAGGGCAATCAGCCC.